This T cell receptor (beta chain) is from a study of blood T cell repertoires in COVID-19. Across the whole study: T cells, B-cell-depleted T cells, or PBMCs supplied cDNA or gDNA.

Assay: immunoSEQ multiplex PCR; the TCRdb copy retains only in-frame clones and omits some. The profile covers about 80,000 clones, with around 90% appearing a single time and about 7% taken by the ten largest. The CDR3 extends over 17 amino acids. Germline V CDR1 and CDR2: LGHDT, YNNKEL (reference sequence). V dropped 4 bases and J dropped 0 bases, with 16 bases sitting between them. This clonotype was obtained from a man in his 70s with acute or convalescent COVID-19. The sequencing sample was made of peripheral blood. This chain uses TRBV3-1 (or the pseudogene TRBV3-2) with TRBJ1-3, with a possible D match to TRBD1 (5 bases). CDR3 sequence (DNA): TGTGCCAGCAGCCTATCCTCGACAGTCCCCTCTGGAAACACCATATATTTT. Translation gives CASSLSSTVPSGNTIYF.